This T cell receptor beta chain was retrieved from a study of OX40 agonist ivuxolimab in advanced cancers. Looking at the study overall: Three dose-escalation patients had partial responses: one with hepatocellular carcinoma and two with cutaneous melanoma. Regarding the study as a whole: Among the nonresponders, some also had low normalized T-cell clonal expansion. The investigators did not determine what antigen specificity the expanded peripheral T cells had. Averaging showed that CD8+ T cells had more expanded clones than CD4+ did.

Assay: immunoSEQ multiplex PCR; the TCRdb copy retains only in-frame clones and omits some. The sample comprises 95,000 to 150,000 clones, approximately 92% of which are singletons, and 0.15% to 0.19% rests with the top ten. Points on this clone: What it recognizes is unknown.

V dropped 7 bases and J dropped 4 bases, with 17 bases sitting between them. Looked up from germline, CDR1 is LNHDA and CDR2 is SQIVND (reference sequence). The CDR3 spans 16 residues. The sequences come from CD4+ or CD8+ T cells sorted from blood, collected in a trial of the OX40 agonist ivuxolimab. The origin of this receptor is an adult with an advanced solid tumor such as melanoma, head and neck, liver or kidney cancer. This chain links TRBV19 with TRBJ1-6; D is unclear. The CDR3 spells CASTTRAEAYNSPLHF. The CDR3 nucleotides read TGTGCCAGTACTACGCGAGCCGAGGCGTATAATTCACCCCTCCACTTT.